There are many counts of the clone carrying this T cell receptor beta chain. The antigen is unknown. TCRdb used MiXCR to reprocess the 5' RACE reads, holding one entry per CDR3 protein. The sample records about 700,000 distinct CDR3 sequences, 5.5% to 7.5% being singletons. The record originates from a study of identical twins. The V gene's germline CDR1 is MDHEN and CDR2 SYDVKM. Between the trimmed V and J ends, which lost 1 base and 7 bases, there was a span of 8 bases. This CDR3 is built from 12 residues. Regarding the study as a whole: Clonotypes of the beta chain that were abundant in cord blood carried fewer insertions (memory repertoires showed none). A partial confounding effect on zero-insertion analyses could come from invariant MAIT and iNKT cells.

This TCR came from a man younger than 35 in good health. The chain uses TRBV28 and TRBJ2-7; D call uncertain. The source material was naive T cells sorted from blood. The CDR3 coding sequence is TGTGCCAGCAGTTTATCGCAGGCAGAGCAGTACTTC. Amino acid sequence: CASSLSQAEQYF.